This TCR beta chain comes out of a study of T cells after yellow fever vaccination (dated by TCRdb to the late 2010s). Regarding the complete study: The SMART-Seq v4 Ultra Low Input RNA kit was used to prepare libraries from fractions with low cell numbers. To track T-cell clones before and after primary and booster YFV17D yellow fever vaccination, bulk TCR alpha and beta repertoires were sequenced longitudinally. Two healthy male donors made up the cohort, one aged 18 to 30 years and the other aged 30 to 40 years. Bulk PBMC replicates and cell subsets were isolated from blood drawn at multiple timepoints before and after both primary and secondary immunization. Broad study findings and their caveats: A small fraction of clonotypes showed up in both the CD4 and CD8 compartments, probably as a result of convergent recombination. Because only a couple of donors were included in the study, the extent to which the findings can be generalized is limited. The secondary T-cell response was weaker than the primary response but faster, peaking on day 5 instead of day 15. Most clones expanded after primary vaccination (around 96% of CD4 and 88% of CD8) were re-detected after the booster, suggesting that broad memory maintenance occurred. Because abundant contaminating clonotypes from the bulk population could be contained in FACS-sorted repertoires, computational filtering was required.

Turning to this clonotype: Its target antigen remains unknown. Base-call qualities are not available, and no considerably larger clone is one nucleotide away.

The listed sequencing device is Illumina NovaSeq 6000. TCR cDNA was synthesized by 5'RACE template switching, through which a universal primer site and unique molecular identifiers were introduced. Priming of cDNA synthesis was performed from both the TCR alpha and TCR beta constant segments. Library amplification involved two PCR steps, and the second step added sample barcodes and sequencing adapters. Sequencing of libraries was done on Illumina HiSeq 2500 (2x100 bp) or NovaSeq (2x150 bp). The paper's processing steps were these. MIGEC handled demultiplexing of reads and collapsing into UMI consensus sequences, while MiXCR performed V(D)J alignment. Using edgeR on replicate PBMC samples, clonotypes were called vaccine-responding if FDR was below 0.01 and the log2 fold change was above 5 up to day 15. Each bulk clonotype was labeled CD4 or CD8 based on which sequenced repertoire, CD4 or CD8, contained the clonotype at higher abundance. TCRdb passed the public sequencing reads through fastp at Q25 and MiXCR, retaining productive beta sequences. CDR3 protein sequences are deduplicated, and each keeps its most common genes and DNA. TCRdb's processing, not the authors' own work, is the source of the V and J calls. This sample comprises 120,000 or so distinct CDR3 sequences, nearly 15% of them detected only once. Clones ranked in the top ten supply more than 40% of the sample.

The intended sense of this specimen's treatment or condition label: live attenuated yellow fever vaccine strain. PBMCs were isolated from peripheral blood using a standard Ficoll-Paque protocol. CD4 and CD8 T-cell fractions were isolated with Dynabeads CD4 and CD8 positive selection kits. RNA was extracted with TriZol from bulk PBMCs, CD4 and CD8 fractions, and dextramer-positive and dextramer-negative fractions. This specimen consisted of CD8+ T cells sorted from PBMCs, obtained 5 days after the yellow fever booster vaccination. This TCR derives from a man between 18 and 35 years old who received the YFV17D yellow fever vaccine.

CDR3 loop: CASSRTVNTEAFF. The bases are TGTGCCAGCAGCAGGACAGTGAACACTGAAGCTTTCTTT. The sequence joins TRBV6-2 or TRBV6-3 to TRBJ1-1; the D region possibly corresponds to TRBD1 (6 bases align). For CDR1 and CDR2, the germline V gene lists MNHEY and SVGEGT. The CDR3 numbers 13 residues from cysteine through phenylalanine. CDR3 DNA only is kept here, 39 bases in frame from base 1. V gives up 6 bases and J gives up 0 bases, and the segment between their germline ends measures 8 bases.